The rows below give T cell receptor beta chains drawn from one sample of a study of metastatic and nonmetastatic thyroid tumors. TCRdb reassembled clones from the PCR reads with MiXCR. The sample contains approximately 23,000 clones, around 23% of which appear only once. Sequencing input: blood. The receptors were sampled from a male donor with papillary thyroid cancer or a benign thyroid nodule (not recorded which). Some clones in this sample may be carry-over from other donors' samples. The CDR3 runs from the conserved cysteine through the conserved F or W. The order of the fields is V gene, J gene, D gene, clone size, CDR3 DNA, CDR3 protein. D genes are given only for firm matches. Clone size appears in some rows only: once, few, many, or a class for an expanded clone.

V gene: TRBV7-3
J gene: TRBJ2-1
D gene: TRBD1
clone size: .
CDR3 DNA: TGTGCCAGCAGCTCAACCGGGACAGCGGATTACAATGAGCAGTTCTTC
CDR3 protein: CASSSTGTADYNEQFF

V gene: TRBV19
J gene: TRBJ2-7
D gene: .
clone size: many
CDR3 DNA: TGTGCCAGTAGTTTCCCAGGGCATTCCTACGAGCAGTACTTC
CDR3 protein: CASSFPGHSYEQYF

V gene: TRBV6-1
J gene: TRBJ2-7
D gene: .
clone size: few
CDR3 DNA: TGTGCCAGCAGTCTACAGGACTTTGACTACGAGCAGTACTTC
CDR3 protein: CASSLQDFDYEQYF

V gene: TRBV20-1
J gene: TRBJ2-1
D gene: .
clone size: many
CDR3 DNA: TGCAGTGCCCCCCAGACAGGCGCGGGTGTCAATGAGCAGTTCTTC
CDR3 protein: CSAPQTGAGVNEQFF

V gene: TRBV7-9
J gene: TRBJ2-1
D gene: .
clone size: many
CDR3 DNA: TGTGCCAGCAGCCCTCAGTGGCTTTCACTCGATGAGCAGTTCTTC
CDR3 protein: CASSPQWLSLDEQFF

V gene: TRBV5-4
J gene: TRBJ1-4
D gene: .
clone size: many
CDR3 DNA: TGTGCCAGCAGTTCAGGACCAGCAACTAATGAAAAACTGTTTTTT
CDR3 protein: CASSSGPATNEKLFF

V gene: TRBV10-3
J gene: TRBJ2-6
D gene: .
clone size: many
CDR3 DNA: TGTGCCATCCAAGACTCTGGGGCCAACGTCCTGACTTTC
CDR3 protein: CAIQDSGANVLTF

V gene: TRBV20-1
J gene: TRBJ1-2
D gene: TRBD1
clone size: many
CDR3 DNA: TGCAGTGCTTCCACCCCGACAGGGGCCTATGGCTACACCTTC
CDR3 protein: CSASTPTGAYGYTF

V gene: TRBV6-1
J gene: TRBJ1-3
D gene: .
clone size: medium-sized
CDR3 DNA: TGTGCCAGCAGTTTGGGGAGGGGAGGCGGAAACACCATATATTTT
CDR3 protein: CASSLGRGGGNTIYF

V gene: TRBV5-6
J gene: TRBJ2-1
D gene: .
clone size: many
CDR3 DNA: TGTGCCAGCAGCGGGGCGGAGGAGCAGTTCTTC
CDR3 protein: CASSGAEEQFF

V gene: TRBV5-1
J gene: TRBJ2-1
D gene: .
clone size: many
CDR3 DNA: TGCGCCAGCAGCTTGGAGCAGGTTTACAATGAGCAGTTCTTC
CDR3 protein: CASSLEQVYNEQFF

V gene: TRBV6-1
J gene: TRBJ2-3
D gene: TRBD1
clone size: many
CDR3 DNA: TGTGCCAGCAAACTGACAGGGCACACAGATACGCAGTATTTT
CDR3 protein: CASKLTGHTDTQYF

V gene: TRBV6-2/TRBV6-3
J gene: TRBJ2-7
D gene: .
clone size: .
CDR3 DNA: TGTGTCAGCAGCGCTAGGGGAGCGCCCTACGAGCAGTACTTC
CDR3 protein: CVSSARGAPYEQYF

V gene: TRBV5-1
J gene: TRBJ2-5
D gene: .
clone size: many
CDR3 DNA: TGCGCCAGCAGCCGGGACTCCCCCGAGACCCAGTACTTC
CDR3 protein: CASSRDSPETQYF

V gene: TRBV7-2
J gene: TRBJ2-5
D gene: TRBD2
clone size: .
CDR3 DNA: TGTGCCAGCAGCCTCGCTAGCGGGAGCGGGCAAGAGACCCAGTACTTC
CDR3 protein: CASSLASGSGQETQYF

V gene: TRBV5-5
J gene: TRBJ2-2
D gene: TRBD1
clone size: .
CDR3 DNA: TGTGCCAGCATCCAAGGGACAGGGGCCACCGGGGAGCTGTTTTTT
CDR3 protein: CASIQGTGATGELFF

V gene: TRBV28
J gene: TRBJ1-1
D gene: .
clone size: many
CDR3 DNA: TGTGCCAGCAGTTTACTGGTGGGCTCCTACACTGAAGCTTTCTTT
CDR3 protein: CASSLLVGSYTEAFF

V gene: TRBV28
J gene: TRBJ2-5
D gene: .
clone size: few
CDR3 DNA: TGTGCCAGCAATTCCGGGACAAGCGAGACCCAGTACTTC
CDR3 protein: CASNSGTSETQYF

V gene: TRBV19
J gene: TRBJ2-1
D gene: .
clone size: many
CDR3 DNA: TGTGCCAGTAGTATCAGGGGAGGGACCAATTTTGAGCAGTTCTTC
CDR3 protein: CASSIRGGTNFEQFF

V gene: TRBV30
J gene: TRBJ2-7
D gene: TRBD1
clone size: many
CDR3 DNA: TGTGCCTGGAACCGGGACAGGGTAGGGGAGCAGTACTTC
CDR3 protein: CAWNRDRVGEQYF

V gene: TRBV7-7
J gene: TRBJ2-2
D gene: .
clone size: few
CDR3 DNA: TGTGCTAGCAGCCCGACCGGTGGGACCGGGGAGCTGTTTTTT
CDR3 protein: CASSPTGGTGELFF

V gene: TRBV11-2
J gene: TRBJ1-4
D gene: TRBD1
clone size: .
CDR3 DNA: TGTGCCAGCAGCTTGCACAGGGGAGAAGGAACTAATGAAAAACTGTTTTTT
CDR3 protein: CASSLHRGEGTNEKLFF

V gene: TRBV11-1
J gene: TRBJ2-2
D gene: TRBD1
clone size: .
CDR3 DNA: TGTGCCAGCAGCTTAAGGACAGGGGGCAACACCGGGGAGCTGTTTTTT
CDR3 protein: CASSLRTGGNTGELFF

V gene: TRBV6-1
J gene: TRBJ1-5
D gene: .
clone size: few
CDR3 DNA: TGTGCCAGCACCTCGGGCCGCAATCAGCCCCAGCATTTT
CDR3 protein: CASTSGRNQPQHF

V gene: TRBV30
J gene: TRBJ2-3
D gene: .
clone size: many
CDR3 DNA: TGTGCCTGGAGTGTAAATGGGGGACCCACAGATACGCAGTATTTT
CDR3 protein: CAWSVNGGPTDTQYF

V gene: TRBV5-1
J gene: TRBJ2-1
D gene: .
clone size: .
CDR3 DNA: TGCGCCAGCAGCTTGGACAGGAGGTCTCACAATGAGCAGTTCTTC
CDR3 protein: CASSLDRRSHNEQFF

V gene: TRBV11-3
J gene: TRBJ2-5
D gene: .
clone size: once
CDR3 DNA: TGTGCCAGCAGCTTGGCGGAGGGTGAGACCCAGTACTTC
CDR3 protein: CASSLAEGETQYF